The rows below give T cell receptor beta chains drawn from one sample of a study of T-cell memory formation after mild COVID-19. Each CDR3 protein is one row after TCRdb ran MiXCR on the 5' RACE reads. In the table there are 180,000 or so distinct CDR3 sequences, approximately 10% of which are singletons. The material sequenced was PBMCs or a T cell subset sorted from them (not recorded which). The receptors were sampled from a man between 18 and 35 years old who had mild COVID-19 (a few samples of this study predate the infection). Cell type and time point are not known. The CDR3 runs from the conserved cysteine through the conserved F or W. The order of the fields is CDR3 DNA, CDR3 protein, J gene, D gene, V gene, clone size. A D gene is named only where the DNA matches it firmly. Only part of the rows carry a size: once, few, many, or a class if the clone is expanded.

DNA: TGCGCCAGCAGCCAAGACCGACCGACAGATACGCAGTATTTT
CDR3: CASSQDRPTDTQYF
J: TRBJ2-3
D: .
V: TRBV4-3
size: .

DNA: TGCGCCAGCCTACAGCCCGGAAAAGAGACCCAGTACTTC
CDR3: CASLQPGKETQYF
J: TRBJ2-5
D: .
V: TRBV5-1
size: .

DNA: TGTGCCAGCAGCTTTAGTGAAGAGCAGCCCCAGCATTTT
CDR3: CASSFSEEQPQHF
J: TRBJ1-5
D: .
V: TRBV7-8
size: .

DNA: TGTGCCAGCAGCTTCAATCCCCTCGCGGGGGGCCAAGAGCAGTACTTC
CDR3: CASSFNPLAGGQEQYF
J: TRBJ2-7
D: TRBD2
V: TRBV7-2
size: few

DNA: TGTGCCAGCAGCTTGGACCAGAAGCCTTATCAGCCCCAGCATTTT
CDR3: CASSLDQKPYQPQHF
J: TRBJ1-5
D: .
V: TRBV5-5
size: few

DNA: TGTGCCAGCAGTAAGGCAGAGAATTATGGCTACACCTTC
CDR3: CASSKAENYGYTF
J: TRBJ1-2
D: .
V: TRBV6-6
size: .

DNA: TGTGCCAGCAGCTTAGAATGGGAGTCACCCCTCCACTTT
CDR3: CASSLEWESPLHF
J: TRBJ1-6
D: .
V: TRBV7-9
size: .

DNA: TGTGCCATCAGTGCATACCCTAAGAATCAGCCCCAGCATTTT
CDR3: CAISAYPKNQPQHF
J: TRBJ1-5
D: .
V: TRBV10-3
size: .

DNA: TGTGCCAGCAGCTTAGAACCCGCCCTGGCGCGGAGCTCCTACGAGCAGTACTTC
CDR3: CASSLEPALARSSYEQYF
J: TRBJ2-7
D: .
V: TRBV7-9
size: many

DNA: TGTGCCAGCTCACCAGCTTGGGTTAGCAATCAGCCCCAGCATTTT
CDR3: CASSPAWVSNQPQHF
J: TRBJ1-5
D: .
V: TRBV18
size: few

DNA: TGCGCCAGCAGCTTGACTAGCGAGGCCTACAATGAGCAGTTCTTC
CDR3: CASSLTSEAYNEQFF
J: TRBJ2-1
D: TRBD2
V: TRBV5-1
size: few

DNA: TGCAGCGCCGGTTGGTCGGGGGAAAAACTGTTTTTT
CDR3: CSAGWSGEKLFF
J: TRBJ1-4
D: .
V: TRBV29-1
size: .

DNA: TGTGCCAGCAGTGAAGCGAAGTCGGGAAGTGAAAAACTGTTTTTT
CDR3: CASSEAKSGSEKLFF
J: TRBJ1-4
D: .
V: TRBV2
size: many

DNA: TGTGCCAGCACTCCACGGGACCACGGGGGGACCCAGTACTTC
CDR3: CASTPRDHGGTQYF
J: TRBJ2-5
D: .
V: TRBV6-5
size: .

DNA: TGCAGTGCGCGGGGGACAGGGCGACACAATTCACCCCTCCACTTT
CDR3: CSARGTGRHNSPLHF
J: TRBJ1-6
D: TRBD1
V: TRBV20-1
size: few

DNA: TGTGCCATCAGCCCGGGGGGAGCGGGTGGGGATGAGCAGTTCTTC
CDR3: CAISPGGAGGDEQFF
J: TRBJ2-1
D: TRBD2
V: TRBV10-3
size: many

DNA: TGTGCCAGCAGTATTTACAGGGACGTTGACTATGGCTACACCTTC
CDR3: CASSIYRDVDYGYTF
J: TRBJ1-2
D: .
V: TRBV12-3/TRBV12-4
size: .

DNA: TGTGCCAGCTGCAGGACGGTGAACACTGAAGCTTTCTTT
CDR3: CASCRTVNTEAFF
J: TRBJ1-1
D: .
V: TRBV3-1
size: few

DNA: TGTGCCAGCAGCCCAAGACTCGAAATGTGGGGTGAAGAGACCCAGTACTTC
CDR3: CASSPRLEMWGEETQYF
J: TRBJ2-5
D: .
V: TRBV9
size: many

DNA: TGTGCCAGCAGCGTAGCTTTTGCCTATGGCTACACCTTC
CDR3: CASSVAFAYGYTF
J: TRBJ1-2
D: .
V: TRBV9
size: .

DNA: TGTGCCAGCAGTTTTGCCTTGAAAGAGACCCAGTACTTC
CDR3: CASSFALKETQYF
J: TRBJ2-5
D: .
V: TRBV12-3/TRBV12-4
size: few

DNA: TGTGCCAGCAGTTCCCGGGGAAGCTCCTATAATTCACCCCTCCACTTT
CDR3: CASSSRGSSYNSPLHF
J: TRBJ1-6
D: .
V: TRBV27
size: many

DNA: TGTGCCAGCAGCCCCGAGATCTCTGGGGCCAACGTCCTGACTTTC
CDR3: CASSPEISGANVLTF
J: TRBJ2-6
D: .
V: TRBV7-2
size: .

DNA: TGTGCCAGCAGTTACCGGACAGGGGTGGGCACCGGGGAGCTGTTTTTT
CDR3: CASSYRTGVGTGELFF
J: TRBJ2-2
D: TRBD1
V: TRBV6-6
size: .